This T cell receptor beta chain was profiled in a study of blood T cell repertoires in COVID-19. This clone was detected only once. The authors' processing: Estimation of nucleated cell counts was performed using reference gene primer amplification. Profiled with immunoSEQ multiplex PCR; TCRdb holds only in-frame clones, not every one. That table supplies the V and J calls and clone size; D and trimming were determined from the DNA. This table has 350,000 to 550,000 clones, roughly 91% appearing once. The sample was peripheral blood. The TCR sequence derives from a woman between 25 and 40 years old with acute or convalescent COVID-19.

CDR3 in DNA: TGTGCCATCAGTGAGACAGGGACAAGACAGCCCCAGCATTTT. It specifies CAISETGTRQPQHF. The V gene is TRBV10-3, the J gene TRBJ1-5; the D gene is possibly TRBD1 (6 bases). Germline loops: CDR1 ENHRY, CDR2 SYGVKD. Trimming took off 2 bases at V and 7 bases at J, with 12 bases between the two ends. The CDR3 spans 14 residues.